This T cell receptor (beta chain) was obtained from a study of T-cell memory formation after mild COVID-19. TCRdb redid the calling of the 5' RACE reads with MiXCR, one entry per CDR3 protein. This table has 50,000 to 75,000 distinct CDR3 sequences, around 10% appearing once. Trimming took off 5 bases at V and 6 bases at J, with 17 bases between the two ends. The CDR3 is 15 residues long. Germline V gives CDR1 SGHTA, CDR2 FQGTGA. Regarding the study as a whole: Among CD4+ contracting clones, most were CM and EM, and CD8+ ones EMRA. A subset of responding clones appeared in pre-infection memory, suggesting cross-reactive memory joined.

This clonotype was detected a few times. Its antigen remains unknown. The chain links TRBV7-3 to TRBJ2-1; possible D gene TRBD2, 7 bases. The receptor was isolated from a man between 18 and 29 years old who had mild COVID-19 (a few samples of this study predate the infection). Cell type and time point are not known. Sample: PBMCs or a T cell subset sorted from them (not recorded which). This CDR3 is CASSAQGGSSNEQFF. CDR3 sequence (DNA): TGTGCCAGCAGCGCACAGGGAGGGAGTAGCAATGAGCAGTTCTTC.